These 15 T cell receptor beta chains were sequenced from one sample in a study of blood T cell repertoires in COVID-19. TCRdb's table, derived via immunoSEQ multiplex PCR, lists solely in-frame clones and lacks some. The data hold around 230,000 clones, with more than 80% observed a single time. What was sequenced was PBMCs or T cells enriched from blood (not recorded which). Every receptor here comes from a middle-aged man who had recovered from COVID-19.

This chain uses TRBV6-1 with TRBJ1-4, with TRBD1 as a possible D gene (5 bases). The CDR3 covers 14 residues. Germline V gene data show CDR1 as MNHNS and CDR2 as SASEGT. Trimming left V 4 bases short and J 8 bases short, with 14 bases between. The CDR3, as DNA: TGTGCCAGCAGTGCCAGGGTAGCTAGGGAAAAACTGTTTTTT. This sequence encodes CASSARVAREKLFF.

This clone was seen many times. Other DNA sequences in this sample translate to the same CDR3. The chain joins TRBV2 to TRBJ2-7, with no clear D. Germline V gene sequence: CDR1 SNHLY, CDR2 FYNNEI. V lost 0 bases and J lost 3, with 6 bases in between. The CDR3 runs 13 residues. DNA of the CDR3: TGTGCCAGCAGTGAAGCGAGGAGCTACGAGCAGTACTTC. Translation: CASSEARSYEQYF.

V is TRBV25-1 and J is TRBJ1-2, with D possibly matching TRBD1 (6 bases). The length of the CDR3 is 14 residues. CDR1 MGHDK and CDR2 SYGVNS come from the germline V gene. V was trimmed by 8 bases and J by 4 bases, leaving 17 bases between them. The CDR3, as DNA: TGTGCCAGCGGAACGACAGGTGGGAGCTATGGCTACACCTTC. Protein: CASGTTGGSYGYTF.

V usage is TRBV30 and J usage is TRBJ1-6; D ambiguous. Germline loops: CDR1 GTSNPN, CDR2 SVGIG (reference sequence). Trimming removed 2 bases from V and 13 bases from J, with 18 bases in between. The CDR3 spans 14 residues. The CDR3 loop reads CAWSYLGGGSPLHF. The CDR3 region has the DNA TGTGCCTGGAGTTATCTTGGAGGAGGGTCGCCCCTCCACTTT.

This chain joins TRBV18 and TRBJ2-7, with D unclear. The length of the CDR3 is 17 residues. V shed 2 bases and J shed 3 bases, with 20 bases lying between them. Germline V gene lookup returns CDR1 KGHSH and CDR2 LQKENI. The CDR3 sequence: CASSPGPPGLVSYEQYF. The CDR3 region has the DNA TGTGCCAGCTCACCAGGCCCGCCAGGCCTTGTTAGCTACGAGCAGTACTTC.

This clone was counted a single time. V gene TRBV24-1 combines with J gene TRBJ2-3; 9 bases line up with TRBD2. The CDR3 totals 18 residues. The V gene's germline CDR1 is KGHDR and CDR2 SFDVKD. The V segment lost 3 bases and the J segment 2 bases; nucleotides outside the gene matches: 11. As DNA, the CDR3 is TGTGCCACCAGTGATCCTGGGATAGCGGGAGCGAACACAGATACGCAGTATTTT. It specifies CATSDPGIAGANTDTQYF.

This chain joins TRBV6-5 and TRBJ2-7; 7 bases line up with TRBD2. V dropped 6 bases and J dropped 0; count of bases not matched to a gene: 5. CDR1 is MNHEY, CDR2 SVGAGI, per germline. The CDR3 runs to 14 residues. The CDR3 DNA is TGTGCCAGCAGGCGAGCGGGAAGCTCCTACGAGCAGTACTTC. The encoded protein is CASRRAGSSYEQYF.

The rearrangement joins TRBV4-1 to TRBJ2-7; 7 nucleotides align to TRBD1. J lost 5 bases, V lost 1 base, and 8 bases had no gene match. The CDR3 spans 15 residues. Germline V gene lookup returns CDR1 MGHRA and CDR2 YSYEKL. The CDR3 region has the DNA TGCGCCAGCAGCCAAGGGGACAGATCGGGCGACGAGCAGTACTTC. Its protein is CASSQGDRSGDEQYF.

The DNA for the CDR3 is TGCGCCAGCACCATGGGGCCGAGCACAGATACGCAGTATTTT. It yields the protein CASTMGPSTDTQYF. The genes are TRBV5-1 and TRBJ2-3; D might be TRBD1 (5 bases). There are 14 residues in the CDR3. Trimming removed 6 bases from V and 0 bases from J, with 11 bases in between. CDR1 and CDR2 (germline): SGHRS, YFSETQ.

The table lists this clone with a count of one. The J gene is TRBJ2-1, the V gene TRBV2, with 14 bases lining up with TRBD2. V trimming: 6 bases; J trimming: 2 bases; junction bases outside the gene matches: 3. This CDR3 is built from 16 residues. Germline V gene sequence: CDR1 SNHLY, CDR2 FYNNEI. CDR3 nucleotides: TGTGCCAGCAGAGGACTAGCGGGAGGACCCTACAATGAGCAGTTCTTC. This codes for CASRGLAGGPYNEQFF.

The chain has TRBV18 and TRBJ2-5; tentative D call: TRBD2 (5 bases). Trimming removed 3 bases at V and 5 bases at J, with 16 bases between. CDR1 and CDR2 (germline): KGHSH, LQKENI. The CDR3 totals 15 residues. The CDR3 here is CASSPMEVSLETQYF. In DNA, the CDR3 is TGTGCCAGCTCACCGATGGAGGTGTCCCTGGAGACCCAGTACTTC.

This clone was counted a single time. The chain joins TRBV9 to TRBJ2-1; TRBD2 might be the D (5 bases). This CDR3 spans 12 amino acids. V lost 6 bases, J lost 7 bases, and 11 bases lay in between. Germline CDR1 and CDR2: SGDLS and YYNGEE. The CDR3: CASTPGSNEQFF. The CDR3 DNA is TGTGCCAGCACCCCGGGGTCGAATGAGCAGTTCTTC.

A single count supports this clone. The DNA of the CDR3 is TGTGCCAGCAGCCCTAGACTAGGCACAGATACGCAGTATTTT. It codes for CASSPRLGTDTQYF. The chain combines TRBV5-4 with TRBJ2-3, with a tentative D call TRBD2 (6 bases). This CDR3 is 14 amino acids long. The germline V gene encodes CDR1 SGHNT and CDR2 YYREEE (reference sequence). Trimming cost V 4 bases and J 1 base, with 10 bases left between them.

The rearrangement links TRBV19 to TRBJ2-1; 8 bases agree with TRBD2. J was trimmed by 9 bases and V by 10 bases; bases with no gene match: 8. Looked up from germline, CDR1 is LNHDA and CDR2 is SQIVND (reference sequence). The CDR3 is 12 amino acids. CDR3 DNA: TGTGCCACCCGGGCGGGGGGATCTGAGCAGTTCTTC. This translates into CATRAGGSEQFF. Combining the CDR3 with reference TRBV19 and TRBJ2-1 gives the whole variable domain DGGITQSPKYLFRKEGQNVTLSCEQNLNHDAMYWYRQDPGQGLRLIYYSQIVNDFQKGDIAEGYSVSREKKESFPLTVTSAQKNPTAFYLCATRAGGSEQFFGPGTRLTVL.

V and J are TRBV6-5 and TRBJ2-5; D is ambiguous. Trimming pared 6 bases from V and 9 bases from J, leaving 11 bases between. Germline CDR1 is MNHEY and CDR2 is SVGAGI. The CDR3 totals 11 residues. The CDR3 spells CASRSLGAQYF. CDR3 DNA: TGTGCCAGCAGGTCCTTAGGAGCCCAGTACTTC.